This T cell receptor beta chain was recorded in a study of CD8 T cells in ankylosing spondylitis. Study results and limitations: With a CD8+ phenotype, disease-linked clones were relatively rare in peripheral blood. Ankylosing spondylitis blood appeared to carry a characteristic TCR beta motif of roughly 8 highly homologous variants. In ankylosing spondylitis patients, matched synovial fluid reportedly showed significant enrichment of disease-linked clones.

Libraries for TCR beta were made by quantitative 5'-RACE with molecular barcodes. TCRdb ran MiXCR on the 5' RACE reads and lists one entry per CDR3 protein. The table includes fewer than 250,000 distinct CDR3 sequences, about 10% detected once. Deletions cut 5 bases from V and 0 bases from J, with 9 bases between. The germline CDR1 and CDR2 sequences are SGHRS and YFSETQ. The CDR3 spans 14 residues. This clonotype occurred many times. The antigen is undetermined. This TCR derives from a male donor with ankylosing spondylitis or in good health (not recorded which). The chain employs TRBV5-1 and TRBJ1-3, with D perhaps matching TRBD1 (5 bases). Sequencing was done on a sample of blood, either unsorted or a sorted T cell fraction (not recorded which). CDR3 in DNA: TGCGCCAGCAGTGGGGGAAGCTCTGGAAACACCATATATTTT. Translated: CASSGGSSGNTIYF.